This passage covers 15 T cell receptor beta chains from one sample sequenced in a study of control samples from healthy donors and cancer patients. Here immunoSEQ multiplex PCR was the method, and the copy in TCRdb shows in-frame clones only, minus some. The sample consists of 100,000 to 120,000 clones, around four fifths of them appearing once. Sequencing used blood. These TCRs come from a woman in her 50s in good health.

A single count supports this clone. This rearrangement joins TRBV4-3 to TRBJ2-3; TRBD2 might be the D (6 bases). The CDR3 sequence is 16 residues long. V was clipped by 0 bases and J by 0 bases, with 10 bases between them. Germline loops: CDR1 LGHNA, CDR2 YSLEER. CDR3: CASSQDATRSTDTQYF. In DNA, the CDR3 is TGCGCCAGCAGCCAAGACGCGACTAGGAGCACAGATACGCAGTATTTT.

By sample share, this clone is hyperexpanded. The rearrangement joins TRBV7-3 to TRBJ2-2; the D is unclear. Germline loops: CDR1 SGHTA, CDR2 FQGTGA. V lost 8 bases, J lost 6 bases, and 10 bases lay in between. There are 12 residues in the CDR3. The chain's CDR3 is CASGQSSGELFF. The CDR3, as DNA: TGTGCCAGCGGGCAATCTTCCGGGGAGCTGTTTTTT.

The J gene is TRBJ1-2, the V gene TRBV28; no clear D. Germline V CDR1 and CDR2: MDHEN, SYDVKM. The CDR3 runs 13 residues. V shed 11 bases and J shed 10 bases, with 23 bases lying between them. This chain's CDR3 is CAARKQAFSPYTF. CDR3 DNA sequence: TGTGCCGCCCGGAAGCAAGCGTTCAGCCCCTACACCTTC.

About this clone: This likely traces to a read error, being one base from a far larger clone. The sample carries other DNA sequences with the same CDR3. The chain couples TRBV7-3 to TRBJ2-1; 9 positions match TRBD2. Germline loops: CDR1 SGHTA, CDR2 FQGTGA. With 3 bases clipped from V and 2 bases from J, the junction kept 2 bases outside the gene matches. CDR3 length equals 15 residues. The CDR3 reads CASSFAGGPYNEQFF. The CDR3 nucleotides read TGTGCCAGCAGCTTCGCGGGGGGGCCCTACAATGAGCAGTTCTTC.

This clone was seen more than once but under ten times. The rearrangement uses TRBV9 and TRBJ2-1; D unclear. The CDR3 consists of 13 residues. V was pared by 3 bases and J by 6 bases, with 10 bases between. The V gene's germline CDR1 is SGDLS and CDR2 YYNGEE. The CDR3 region has the DNA TGTGCCAGCAGCGCCCCAGGCGCCAATGAGCAGTTCTTC. Protein sequence: CASSAPGANEQFF.

This clone is a singleton in its sample. This chain links TRBV7-9 with TRBJ2-7; TRBD1 might be the D (5 bases). Germline CDR1 and CDR2: SEHNR and FQNEAQ (reference sequence). The germline V and J ends were trimmed by 3 bases and 7 bases, with 19 bases remaining between them. This CDR3 region has 15 residues. DNA of the CDR3: TGTGCCAGCAGCTTCCAGCTGCCGTCACCAGGGGAGCAGTACTTC. It encodes CASSFQLPSPGEQYF.

The chain couples TRBV14 to TRBJ1-4; the D gene is possibly TRBD1 (5 bases). CDR3 length: 16 residues. The V gene lost 0 bases and the J gene lost 10 bases, with 18 bases spanning the gap. CDR1 is SGHDN and CDR2 is FVKESK in the germline V gene. The CDR3 loop reads CASSQELSVTGGKLFF. The CDR3 DNA reads as TGTGCCAGCAGCCAAGAATTATCTGTGACCGGGGGAAAACTGTTTTTT.

The chain is built from TRBV7-6 and TRBJ2-2; 11 nucleotides line up with TRBD1. Germline-derived CDR1 and CDR2 are SGHVS and FNYEAQ. V shed 2 bases and J 7 bases; nucleotides not matched to a gene: 9. This CDR3 is 17 amino acids long. This chain's CDR3 is CASSLLPGQGDVGELFF. In DNA, the CDR3 is TGTGCCAGCAGCTTACTGCCGGGACAGGGGGATGTCGGGGAGCTGTTTTTT.

This clone has a handful of counts. Germline and junction disagree at one end, which may indicate a read error. Other DNA sequences in this sample translate to the same CDR3. The V gene is TRBV9, the J gene TRBJ2-1; perhaps TRBD1 as D (8 bases). CDR1 is SGDLS and CDR2 is YYNGEE in the germline V gene. The CDR3 consists of 15 residues. CDR3: CARSGTGGGDREQFF. The CDR3 DNA is TGTGCCCGCAGCGGCACGGGGGGAGGGGACAGGGAGCAGTTCTTC.

This clone showed up just once. V gene TRBV5-5 combines with J gene TRBJ1-5; D is uncertain. Germline CDR1 is SGHKS and CDR2 is YYEKEE (reference sequence). There are 16 residues in the CDR3. Trimming stripped 2 bases from V and 1 base from J, with 13 bases between. The CDR3 protein is CASSFLFAGSNQPQHF. The DNA of the CDR3 is TGTGCCAGCAGCTTCCTATTTGCAGGCAGCAATCAGCCCCAGCATTTT.

This clone was detected only once. The chain couples TRBV6-6 to TRBJ1-1, with D tentatively TRBD1 (6 bases). The germline V and J ends were trimmed by 0 bases and 7 bases, with 9 bases remaining between them. This CDR3 has 13 residues. Germline CDR1 and CDR2: MNHNY and SVGAGI (reference sequence). The CDR3 DNA follows: TGTGCCAGCAGTTACTCGACAGGAGTTGAAGCTTTCTTT. Encoded protein: CASSYSTGVEAFF.

This sequence joins TRBV5-1 and TRBJ2-5; D is possibly TRBD1 (6 bases). V dropped 4 bases and J dropped 1 base, with 14 bases sitting between them. CDR1 is SGHRS and CDR2 is YFSETQ in the germline V gene. There are 15 residues in the CDR3. CDR3 residues: CASSAGQPFQETQYF. CDR3 sequence (DNA): TGCGCCAGCAGCGCAGGACAGCCATTCCAAGAGACCCAGTACTTC.

CDR3 in amino acids: CASSLGGPPTTNTGELFF. DNA of the CDR3: TGTGCCAGCAGCTTAGGGGGGCCCCCGACTACCAACACCGGGGAGCTGTTTTTT. V and J are TRBV11-3 and TRBJ2-2; D is perhaps TRBD1 (6 bases). V was pared by 1 base and J by 2 bases, with 17 bases between. CDR3 length: 18 amino acids. In germline, CDR1 is SGHNT, CDR2 YENEEA.

The J gene is TRBJ2-3, the V gene TRBV14; a possible D gene is TRBD2 (5 bases). Trimming removed 0 bases at V and 1 base at J, with 14 bases between. There are 17 residues in the CDR3. The germline V gene has CDR1 SGHDN and CDR2 FVKESK. The CDR3 DNA is TGTGCCAGCAGCCAAGAGTTGGACTTTAGAGGCACAGATACGCAGTATTTT. Translated, it gives CASSQELDFRGTDTQYF.

V gene TRBV18 combines with J gene TRBJ1-1; 7 nucleotides line up with TRBD1. This CDR3 is built from 15 residues. The trim removed 5 bases at V and 6 bases at J, leaving 12 bases unmatched. CDR1 is KGHSH, CDR2 LQKENI, per germline. The CDR3 here is CASSTFQGDPPEAFF. CDR3 bases: TGTGCCAGCTCAACCTTCCAGGGGGACCCTCCTGAAGCTTTCTTT.